These 32 T cell receptor beta chains share one sample of origin, sequenced in a study of PD-1 blockade in classical Hodgkin lymphoma. The data were produced by immunoSEQ multiplex PCR, yet TCRdb's version contains in-frame clones alone and is incomplete. The sample contains over 60,000 clones, approximately 93% of which appear only once. Noted time point: newly diagnosed, previously untreated cHL patient sample. What was sequenced was peripheral blood mononuclear cells (PBMCs). These receptors originate from a human donor with classical Hodgkin lymphoma.

The chain is built from TRBV4-1 and TRBJ2-1; D gene unclear. V dropped 0 bases and J dropped 2 bases, with 14 bases sitting between them. Germline V CDR1 and CDR2: MGHRA, YSYEKL. The CDR3 sequence is 17 residues long. This chain's CDR3 is CASSQDVEPTTYNEQFF. In DNA, the CDR3 is TGCGCCAGCAGCCAAGATGTCGAACCTACAACCTACAATGAGCAGTTCTTC.

The chain combines TRBV7-8 with TRBJ1-1; D is uncertain. CDR3 length: 13 amino acids. The V gene's germline CDR1 is SGHVS and CDR2 FQNEAQ. V gave up 3 bases and J gave up 0 bases, with 5 bases separating them. CDR3 loop: CASSFKVNTEAFF. CDR3 DNA sequence: TGTGCCAGCAGCTTCAAGGTGAACACTGAAGCTTTCTTT.

The chain has TRBV4-2 and TRBJ1-1, with D uncertain. The CDR3 totals 15 residues. Looked up from germline, CDR1 is LGHNA and CDR2 is YNFKEQ. V was pared by 1 base and J by 5 bases, with 14 bases between. In nucleotides, the CDR3 is TGTGCCAGCAGCCAAGGTGGCACAATCGGGACTGAAGCTTTCTTT. This codes for CASSQGGTIGTEAFF.

The chain joins TRBV6-5 to TRBJ2-3, with TRBD1 identical over 8 bases. J lost 6 bases, V lost 4 bases, and 6 bases had no gene match. CDR1 is MNHEY and CDR2 is SVGAGI in the germline V gene. This CDR3 has 14 residues. The DNA of the CDR3 is TGTGCCAGCAGTTTACTTCAGGGGGCCGATACGCAGTATTTT. Translation gives CASSLLQGADTQYF.

The chain is built from TRBV18 and TRBJ2-3, with TRBD2 identical over 7 bases. Germline CDR1 KGHSH, CDR2 LQKENI. CDR3 length: 16 amino acids. V shed 8 bases and J 2 bases; nucleotides not matched to a gene: 13. The CDR3 region has the DNA TGTGCCAGCCAACCAGGGTCTAGCGGCCTCACAGATACGCAGTATTTT. Translated, it gives CASQPGSSGLTDTQYF.

This sequence joins TRBV27 and TRBJ2-1; 7 bases line up with TRBD1. Germline V gene lookup returns CDR1 MNHEY and CDR2 SMNVEV (reference sequence). This CDR3 has 16 amino acids. J gave up 5 bases and V 5 bases, and 12 bases lay outside the gene matches. CDR3 coding DNA: TGTGCCAGCAGTATCGACAGGGTGCTTAGGAACAATGAGCAGTTCTTC. Protein sequence: CASSIDRVLRNNEQFF.

The chain is built from TRBV9 and TRBJ2-1; 12 nucleotides align to TRBD2. With 3 bases clipped from V and 9 bases from J, the junction kept 16 bases outside the gene matches. Germline CDR1 is SGDLS and CDR2 is YYNGEE. This CDR3 has 18 amino acids. The CDR3 here is CASSASPGTSGWGREQFF. The CDR3 DNA follows: TGTGCCAGCAGCGCCTCCCCCGGGACTAGCGGGTGGGGCCGTGAGCAGTTCTTC.

This clone has just one count. The chain couples TRBV5-1 to TRBJ2-5; D may match TRBD1 or TRBD2 (6 bases each). Per the germline V gene, CDR1 is SGHRS and CDR2 is YFSETQ. V was pared by 5 bases and J by 0 bases, with 14 bases between. CDR3 length equals 15 residues. The CDR3 bases are TGCGCCAGCAGTTGGGGGGCCCGCTACCAAGAGACCCAGTACTTC. Its protein is CASSWGARYQETQYF.

V is TRBV9 and J is TRBJ2-5; TRBD1 is a possible D gene (7 bases). Germline V gene lookup returns CDR1 SGDLS and CDR2 YYNGEE. Trimming left V 1 base short and J 2 bases short, with 24 bases between. The CDR3 runs 19 residues. Written as DNA, the CDR3 is TGTGCCAGCAGCGTATCCCCAGCCAGGGGGGTCCTAATACAAGAGACCCAGTACTTC. Encoded protein: CASSVSPARGVLIQETQYF.

V and J are TRBV9 and TRBJ2-3; perhaps TRBD2 as D (6 bases). Germline V gene lookup returns CDR1 SGDLS and CDR2 YYNGEE. The CDR3 loop spans 16 amino acids. The V end lost 0 bases, the J end lost 2 bases, and 13 bases lay between the germline ends. The CDR3 loop is CASSVGHSGVTDTQYF. CDR3 DNA: TGTGCCAGCAGCGTAGGCCATTCGGGGGTCACAGATACGCAGTATTTT.

V is TRBV6-1 and J is TRBJ2-1; D gene ambiguous. This CDR3 region has 11 residues. V gave up 7 bases and J gave up 4 bases, with 5 bases separating them. The germline V gene encodes CDR1 MNHNS and CDR2 SASEGT. CDR3 sequence: CASTSYNEQFF. CDR3 sequence (DNA): TGTGCCAGCACCAGTTACAATGAGCAGTTCTTC.

The chain carries TRBV5-4 and TRBJ2-3, with TRBD2 matching 9 bases. The length of the CDR3 is 17 residues. CDR1 SGHNT and CDR2 YYREEE come from the germline V gene (reference sequence). V lost 5 bases to trimming and J lost 4 bases; unmatched junction nucleotides: 14. The CDR3, as DNA: TGTGCCAGCAGGTTAAGCGGGGGGCCTGGATTCGCAGATACGCAGTATTTT. Translation gives CASRLSGGPGFADTQYF.

This chain connects TRBV7-2 to TRBJ2-3; D tentatively reads TRBD1 or TRBD2 (5 bases each). Trimming shortened V by 5 bases and J by 2 bases, and 8 bases separated the two germline ends. Germline assignment: CDR1 SGHTA and CDR2 FQGNSA. The CDR3 consists of 13 residues. The CDR3 loop is CASSRDHTDTQYF. Written as DNA, the CDR3 is TGTGCCAGCAGCAGGGACCACACAGATACGCAGTATTTT.

V gene TRBV7-2 combines with J gene TRBJ2-1; a possible D gene is TRBD2 (6 bases). The CDR3 has 15 residues. Germline CDR1 reads SGHTA; CDR2 reads FQGNSA. V lost 2 bases to trimming and J lost 2 bases, with 10 bases between them. Here the CDR3 reads CASSLRREPYNEQFF. The CDR3 DNA sequence: TGTGCCAGCAGCTTAAGACGGGAGCCCTACAATGAGCAGTTCTTC.

This clone was counted once. The chain employs TRBV29-1 and TRBJ1-4; 9 nucleotides agree with TRBD1. The length of the CDR3 is 14 residues. Germline V gene lookup returns CDR1 SQVTM and CDR2 ANQGSEA. J was trimmed by 5 bases and V by 5 bases; bases with no gene match: 6. The CDR3 DNA reads as TGCAGCGTTATAAGGGACAGGGAGAATGAAAAACTGTTTTTT. It codes for CSVIRDRENEKLFF.

CDR3 sequence: CASSYDRSSDYEQYF. CDR3 in DNA: TGTGCCAGCAGTTACGATAGGTCGTCGGACTACGAGCAGTACTTC. The chain links TRBV6-5 to TRBJ2-7, with D unclear. The CDR3 is 15 amino acids. V was clipped by 2 bases and J by 3 bases, with 14 bases between them. Looked up from germline, CDR1 is MNHEY and CDR2 is SVGAGI.

This clone was found a few times. The chain employs TRBV5-6 and TRBJ1-4; perhaps TRBD1 as D (5 bases). This CDR3 is 15 amino acids long. V was trimmed by 5 bases and J by 0 bases, leaving 11 bases between them. The germline CDR1 and CDR2 sequences are SGHDT and YYEEEE. CDR3 region: CASRTVGATNEKLFF. CDR3 coding DNA: TGTGCCAGCAGGACAGTAGGAGCAACTAATGAAAAACTGTTTTTT.

This chain uses TRBV7-3 with TRBJ1-2; no clear D gene. This CDR3 is built from 13 residues. V was shortened by 11 bases and J by 4 bases, with 17 bases between the two germline ends. Germline-derived CDR1 and CDR2 are SGHTA and FQGTGA. CDR3 amino acids: CAGPNKVSYGYTF. Written as DNA, the CDR3 is TGTGCCGGCCCGAACAAAGTCTCCTATGGCTACACCTTC.

V is TRBV27 and J is TRBJ2-2; TRBD2 matches 11 bases. This CDR3 has 19 residues. V lost 1 base and J lost 0; bases outside the gene matches: 7. CDR1 is MNHEY, CDR2 SMNVEV, per germline (reference sequence). This CDR3 reads CASSLLASGRRANTGELFF. CDR3 nucleotide sequence: TGTGCCAGCAGTTTATTGGCTAGCGGGAGGCGAGCGAACACCGGGGAGCTGTTTTTT.

This clone was observed once. V usage is TRBV2 and J usage is TRBJ2-1, with 7 bases lining up with TRBD2. J gave up 6 bases and V 3 bases, and 5 bases lay outside the gene matches. CDR3 length: 14 amino acids. The germline V gene has CDR1 SNHLY and CDR2 FYNNEI. CDR3 in amino acids: CASSDSRGINEQFF. The CDR3 coding sequence is TGTGCCAGCAGTGACTCGCGGGGGATCAATGAGCAGTTCTTC.

The chain recombines TRBV30 with TRBJ1-2; D ambiguous. Trimming shortened V by 3 bases and J by 5 bases, and 7 bases separated the two germline ends. The germline V gene has CDR1 GTSNPN and CDR2 SVGIG (reference sequence). The CDR3 totals 11 residues. In nucleotides, the CDR3 is TGTGCCTGGAGGACGAAATATGGCTACACCTTC. It is translated as CAWRTKYGYTF.

The V and J genes are TRBV14 and TRBJ2-7; a possible D gene is TRBD2 (6 bases). In germline, CDR1 is SGHDN, CDR2 FVKESK. The CDR3 spans 16 residues. V was clipped by 0 bases and J by 4 bases, with 16 bases between them. The CDR3 nucleotides are TGTGCCAGCAGCCAAGATCGTGGCAGGGAGGTGTACGAGCAGTACTTC. Protein product: CASSQDRGREVYEQYF.

The chain recombines TRBV4-2 with TRBJ1-5, with 7 bases that match TRBD1. With V trimmed by 1 base and J by 7 bases, 7 bases remained unmatched. The CDR3 contains 15 residues. The germline gives CDR1 LGHNA, CDR2 YNFKEQ. CDR3 nucleotide sequence: TGTGCCAGCAGCCAAGCGGAGGGGGCAGGACAGCCCCAGCATTTT. Residues: CASSQAEGAGQPQHF.

This chain connects TRBV2 to TRBJ1-3; no clear D gene. This CDR3 region has 14 residues. The V gene's germline CDR1 is SNHLY and CDR2 FYNNEI. V was clipped by 7 bases and J by 0 bases, with 10 bases between them. The CDR3 loop is CASTRSVSGNTIYF. In DNA, the CDR3 is TGTGCCAGCACCAGGTCGGTCTCTGGAAACACCATATATTTT. Variable domain in full (rest from reference TRBV2 and TRBJ1-3): EPEVTQTPSHQVTQMGQEVILRCVPISNHLYFYWYRQILGQKVEFLVSFYNNEISEKSEIFDDQFSVERPDGSNFTLKIRSTKLEDSAMYFCASTRSVSGNTIYFGEGSWLTVV.

This chain joins TRBV5-4 and TRBJ2-5; 7 bases are shared with TRBD2. Per germline, CDR1 SGHNT and CDR2 YYREEE (reference sequence). CDR3 length equals 13 residues. Germline trimming cut 4 bases from V and 5 bases from J; bases unmatched to any gene: 5. CDR3 in DNA: TGTGCCAGCAGCCGGGGGGACTGGGAGACCCAGTACTTC. It encodes CASSRGDWETQYF.

V and J are TRBV6-5 and TRBJ1-6; a weak D match, TRBD1 (5 bases). This CDR3 is 15 amino acids long. Deletions cut 10 bases from V and 2 bases from J, with 15 bases between. Germline V gives CDR1 MNHEY, CDR2 SVGAGI. The CDR3 here is CATLRTQAYNSPLHF. The DNA for the CDR3 is TGTGCCACCTTGAGGACACAAGCCTATAATTCACCCCTCCACTTT.

In this sample, this clone turned up once. The chain's CDR3 is CASSKTGEFPPTGELFF. In DNA form, the CDR3 reads TGTGCCAGCAGTAAGACAGGGGAATTTCCTCCCACCGGGGAGCTGTTTTTT. The V call is TRBV7-3, the J call TRBJ2-2; 8 bases are a match to TRBD1. Germline V lookup: CDR1 SGHTA, CDR2 FQGTGA. After removal of 6 bases from V and 4 bases from J, the junction contained 13 bases not matched to a gene. This CDR3 contains 17 residues.

This chain joins TRBV6-6 and TRBJ2-7, with 8 bases matching TRBD2. From germline, CDR1 is MNHNY and CDR2 SVGAGI (reference sequence). The CDR3 length is 14 residues. V was clipped by 10 bases and J by 7 bases; unmatched bases: 15. CDR3 amino acids: CATRPGEREREQYF. The CDR3 DNA reads TGTGCCACCCGCCCGGGAGAGCGGGAGAGGGAGCAGTACTTC.

The genes are TRBV5-5 and TRBJ2-3; no definite D call. The CDR3 has 13 residues. V was cut by 3 bases and J by 2 bases, with 7 bases left in between. In germline, CDR1 is SGHKS, CDR2 YYEKEE (reference sequence). CDR3 DNA: TGTGCCAGCAGCTCCCAGGTCACAGATACGCAGTATTTT. Its protein product is CASSSQVTDTQYF. The entire variable domain, with the rest obtained from reference TRBV5-5 and TRBJ2-3, is as follows: DAGVTQSPTHLIKTRGQQVTLRCSPISGHKSVSWYQQVLGQGPQFIFQYYEKEERGRGNFPDRFSARQFPNYSSELNVNALLLGDSALYLCASSSQVTDTQYFGPGTRLTVL.

This sequence joins TRBV10-1 and TRBJ1-2; no definite D call. The CDR3 is 11 residues long. V lost 4 bases to trimming and J lost 4 bases, with 4 bases between them. Germline values: CDR1 WNHNN, CDR2 SYGVQD (reference sequence). CDR3 region: CASSGVYGYTF. The DNA for the CDR3 is TGCGCCAGCAGTGGGGTCTATGGCTACACCTTC.

There are a few counts of this clone. The chain couples TRBV7-9 to TRBJ1-2, with TRBD1 matching over 8 bases. This CDR3 spans 16 amino acids. Unmatched junction bases numbered 13, after V lost 5 bases and J lost 5 bases. The V gene's germline CDR1 is SEHNR and CDR2 FQNEAQ (reference sequence). The CDR3 DNA reads as TGTGCCAGCAGCACTCTTCTCGGACAGGGAGAGTATGGCTACACCTTC. It codes for CASSTLLGQGEYGYTF.

V usage is TRBV19 and J usage is TRBJ2-3; D is ambiguous. V dropped 4 bases and J dropped 0 bases, with 11 bases sitting between them. The CDR3 length is 15 residues. CDR1 and CDR2 from the germline V gene are LNHDA and SQIVND (reference sequence). DNA for the CDR3: TGTGCCAGTAGTAAAGTTGACGGAAGCACAGATACGCAGTATTTT. Translated: CASSKVDGSTDTQYF.